What follows are 14 T cell receptor beta chains derived from one specimen sequenced in a study of T cell responses to AZD1222 COVID-19 vaccine. Profiling relied on immunoSEQ multiplex PCR, and the TCRdb table lists in-frame clones only, not all of them. This sample yields some 31,000 clones, of which 85% to 95% are seen a single time; 8% to 9% belongs to the top ten. The specimen comprised peripheral blood, sampled on day 0 of AZD1222 vaccination. Receptor source: an adult in good health.

V usage is TRBV11-2 and J usage is TRBJ1-2; D perhaps matches TRBD1 (6 bases). The CDR3 consists of 11 residues. The V gene lost 6 bases and the J gene lost 5 bases, with 7 bases spanning the gap. Germline V CDR1 and CDR2: SGHAT, FQNNGV. The CDR3 nucleotides are TGTGCCAGCAGTACAGGGTATGGCTACACCTTC. It codes for CASSTGYGYTF.

The rearrangement links TRBV29-1 to TRBJ2-3; D not certain. Germline CDR1 is SQVTM and CDR2 is ANQGSEA. V was clipped by 5 bases and J by 2 bases, with 8 bases between them. There are 12 residues in the CDR3. The CDR3 sequence is CSVFRATDTQYF. The CDR3 coding sequence is TGCAGCGTTTTTAGGGCCACAGATACGCAGTATTTT.

The chain recombines TRBV24-1 with TRBJ2-7; D gene ambiguous. The CDR3 is 12 amino acids. From germline, CDR1 is KGHDR and CDR2 SFDVKD. V was clipped by 4 bases and J by 0 bases, with 3 bases between them. In nucleotides, the CDR3 is TGTGCCACCAGTGACCGCTCCTACGAGCAGTACTTC. This sequence encodes CATSDRSYEQYF.

The CDR3 region is CASSPWTSGGIDTQYF. The CDR3, as DNA: TGTGCCAGCAGCCCATGGACTAGCGGGGGAATAGATACGCAGTATTTT. The chain carries TRBV3-1 (or the pseudogene TRBV3-2) and TRBJ2-3; TRBD2 matches 13 bases. The junction had 6 bases not matched to a gene; V was cut back by 4 bases and J by 5 bases. In germline, CDR1 is LGHDT, CDR2 YNNKEL (reference sequence). This CDR3 region has 16 residues.

The chain employs TRBV7-2 and TRBJ2-1, with TRBD2 matching 14 bases. The germline CDR1 and CDR2 sequences are SGHTA and FQGNSA. V was pared by 3 bases and J by 9 bases, with 1 base of the junction left unmatched. CDR3 length equals 14 residues. As DNA, the CDR3 is TGTGCCAGCAGCTTGGGACTAGCGGGAGCTGAGCAGTTCTTC. This sequence encodes CASSLGLAGAEQFF.

The rearrangement uses TRBV28 and TRBJ1-3, with D perhaps matching TRBD1 (5 bases). The V end lost 3 bases, the J end lost 5 bases, and 8 bases lay between the germline ends. The CDR3 totals 13 residues. Looked up from germline, CDR1 is MDHEN and CDR2 is SYDVKM. Here the CDR3 reads CASSFRQRNTIYF. CDR3 nucleotide sequence: TGTGCCAGCAGTTTTCGACAGAGAAACACCATATATTTT.

This clone was counted only a few times. The chain has TRBV20-1 and TRBJ2-1, with D perhaps matching TRBD2 (6 bases). The V gene lost 3 bases and the J gene lost 0 bases, with 12 bases spanning the gap. The CDR3 runs 15 residues. The germline gives CDR1 DFQATT, CDR2 SNEGSKA (reference sequence). In DNA, the CDR3 is TGCAGTGCTAGTGGGAGGATGGGCTCCTACAATGAGCAGTTCTTC. Encoded protein: CSASGRMGSYNEQFF.

The rearrangement uses TRBV30 and TRBJ2-7; 11 nucleotides match TRBD2. The CDR3 contains 16 residues. Unmatched junction bases numbered 10, after V lost 2 bases and J lost 4 bases. Germline V gives CDR1 GTSNPN, CDR2 SVGIG (reference sequence). CDR3 residues: CAWSRLAGSRLYEQYF. The CDR3 nucleotides read TGTGCCTGGAGTAGACTAGCGGGGTCCCGCCTTTACGAGCAGTACTTC.

The chain is built from TRBV3-1 (or the pseudogene TRBV3-2) and TRBJ1-2; tentatively, D is TRBD1 (5 bases). Germline CDR1 LGHDT, CDR2 YNNKEL (reference sequence). V was shortened by 1 base and J by 8 bases, with 8 bases between the two germline ends. CDR3 size: 12 residues. CDR3 nucleotide sequence: TGTGCCAGCAGCCAAGGGGGGACGGGCTACACCTTC. It translates to CASSQGGTGYTF.

The rearrangement joins TRBV29-1 to TRBJ1-1, with 8 bases fitting TRBD1. Looked up from germline, CDR1 is SQVTM and CDR2 is ANQGSEA. This CDR3 is 13 amino acids long. After removal of 8 bases from V and 1 base from J, the junction contained 6 bases not matched to a gene. CDR3 in DNA: TGCAGCATGACAGGGGTCAAGAACACTGAAGCTTTCTTT. Its translation is CSMTGVKNTEAFF. Supplemented by reference TRBV29-1 and TRBJ1-1, the full variable domain reads SAVISQKPSRDICQRGTSLTIQCQVDSQVTMMFWYRQQPGQSLTLIATANQGSEATYESGFVIDKFPISRPNLTFSTLTVSNMSPEDSSIYLCSMTGVKNTEAFFGQGTRLTVV.

V gene TRBV10-3 combines with J gene TRBJ2-5, with D perhaps TRBD2 (6 bases). The CDR3 has 15 amino acids. Between the trimmed V and J ends, which lost 4 bases and 5 bases, there was a span of 17 bases. Per the germline V gene, CDR1 is ENHRY and CDR2 is SYGVKD. Here the CDR3 DNA reads TGTGCCATCAGTGCCCAGCAGGGTGGGGGGGAGACCCAGTACTTC. It is translated as CAISAQQGGGETQYF.

The genes are TRBV6-5 and TRBJ2-2; 15 bases are a match to TRBD2. This CDR3 region has 15 residues. Germline CDR1 reads MNHEY; CDR2 reads SVGAGI. V trimming: 7 bases; J trimming: 7 bases; junction bases outside the gene matches: 4. This chain's CDR3 is CASTGLAGGFGELFF. The CDR3, as DNA: TGTGCCAGCACCGGACTAGCGGGAGGGTTCGGGGAGCTGTTTTTT.

This clone was seen a few times. The chain uses TRBV27 and TRBJ1-2, with 10 bases matching TRBD1. Germline lookup yields CDR1 MNHEY and CDR2 SMNVEV (reference sequence). The CDR3 sequence is 15 residues long. The junction had 6 bases not matched to a gene; V was cut back by 2 bases and J by 6 bases. CDR3 in DNA: TGTGCCAGCAGTTTAACAGGACAGGGGGTCGATGGCTACACCTTC. Protein: CASSLTGQGVDGYTF.

V gene TRBV7-9 combines with J gene TRBJ1-6; D unclear. The CDR3 contains 12 residues. Per the germline V gene, CDR1 is SEHNR and CDR2 is FQNEAQ (reference sequence). V was pared by 8 bases and J by 9 bases, with 11 bases between. CDR3 nucleotides: TGTGCCAGCGCCCGGGTGGGTTCACCCCTCCACTTT. This sequence encodes CASARVGSPLHF.